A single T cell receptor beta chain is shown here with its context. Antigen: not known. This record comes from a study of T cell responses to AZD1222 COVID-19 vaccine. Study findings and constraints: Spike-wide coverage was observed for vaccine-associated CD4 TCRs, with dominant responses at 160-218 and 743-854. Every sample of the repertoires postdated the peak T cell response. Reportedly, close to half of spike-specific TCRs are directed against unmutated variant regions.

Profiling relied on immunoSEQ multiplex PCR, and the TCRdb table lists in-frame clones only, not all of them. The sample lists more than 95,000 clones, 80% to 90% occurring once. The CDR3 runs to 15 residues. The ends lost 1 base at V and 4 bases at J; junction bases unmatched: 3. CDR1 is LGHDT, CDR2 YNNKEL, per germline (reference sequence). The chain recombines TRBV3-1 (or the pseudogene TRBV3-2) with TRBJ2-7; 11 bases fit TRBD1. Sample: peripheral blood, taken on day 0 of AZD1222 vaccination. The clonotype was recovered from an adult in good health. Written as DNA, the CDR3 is TGTGCCAGCAGCCAAGGGACAGGGGGCAGGTACGAGCAGTACTTC. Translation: CASSQGTGGRYEQYF.